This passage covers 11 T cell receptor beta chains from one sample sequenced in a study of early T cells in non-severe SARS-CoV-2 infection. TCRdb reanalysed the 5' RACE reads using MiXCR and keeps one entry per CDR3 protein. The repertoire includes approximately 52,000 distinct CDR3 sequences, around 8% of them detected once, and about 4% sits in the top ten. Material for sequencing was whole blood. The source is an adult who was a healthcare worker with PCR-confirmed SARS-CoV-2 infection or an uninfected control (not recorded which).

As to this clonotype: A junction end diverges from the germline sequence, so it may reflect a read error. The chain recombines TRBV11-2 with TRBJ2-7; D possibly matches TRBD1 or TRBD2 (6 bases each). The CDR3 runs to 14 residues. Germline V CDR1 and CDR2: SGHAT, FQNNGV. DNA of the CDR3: TGTGCCAGGAGCTCCCCCGGGGGCGCGTGGGAGCAGTACTTC. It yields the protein CARSSPGGAWEQYF.

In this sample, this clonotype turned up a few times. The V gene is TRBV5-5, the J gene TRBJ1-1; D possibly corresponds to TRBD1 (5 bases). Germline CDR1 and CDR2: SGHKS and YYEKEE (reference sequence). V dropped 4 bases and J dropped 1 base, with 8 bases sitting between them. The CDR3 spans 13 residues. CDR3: CASSQQGNTEAFF. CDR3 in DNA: TGTGCCAGCAGCCAGCAGGGGAACACTGAAGCTTTCTTT.

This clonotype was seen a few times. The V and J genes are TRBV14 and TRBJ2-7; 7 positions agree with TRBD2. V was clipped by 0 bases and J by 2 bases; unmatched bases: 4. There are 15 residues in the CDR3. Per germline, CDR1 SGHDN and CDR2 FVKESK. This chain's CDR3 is CASSQEGGRTYEQYF. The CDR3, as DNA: TGTGCCAGCAGCCAAGAGGGGGGGAGGACCTACGAGCAGTACTTC.

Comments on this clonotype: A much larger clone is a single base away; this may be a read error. The CDR3 DNA reads TGTGTCAGCATCGAAACAGGGGAAAAGCCCCAGCATTTT. Its protein product is CVSIETGEKPQHF. The J gene is TRBJ1-5, the V gene TRBV6-1, with TRBD1 matching 7 bases. CDR1 MNHNS and CDR2 SASEGT come from the germline V gene. The CDR3 totals 13 residues.

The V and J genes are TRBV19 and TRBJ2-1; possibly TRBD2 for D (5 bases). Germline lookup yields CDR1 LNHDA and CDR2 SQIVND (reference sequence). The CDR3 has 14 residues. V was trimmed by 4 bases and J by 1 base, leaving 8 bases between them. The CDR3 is CASSNGLSYNEQFF. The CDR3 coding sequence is TGTGCCAGTAGTAACGGACTTTCCTACAATGAGCAGTTCTTC.

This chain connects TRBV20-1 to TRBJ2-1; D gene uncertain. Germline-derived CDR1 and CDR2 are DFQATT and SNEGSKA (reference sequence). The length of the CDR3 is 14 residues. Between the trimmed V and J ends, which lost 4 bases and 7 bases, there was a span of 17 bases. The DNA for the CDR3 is TGCAGTGCTAACCTAAATGCAGGCAGGAATGAGCAGTTCTTC. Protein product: CSANLNAGRNEQFF.

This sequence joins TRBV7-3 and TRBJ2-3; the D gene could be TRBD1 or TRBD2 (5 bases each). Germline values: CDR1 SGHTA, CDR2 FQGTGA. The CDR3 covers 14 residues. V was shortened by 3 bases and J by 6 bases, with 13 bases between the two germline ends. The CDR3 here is CASSLRDGPDTQYF. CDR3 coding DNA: TGTGCCAGCAGCTTGAGGGACGGACCGGATACGCAGTATTTT. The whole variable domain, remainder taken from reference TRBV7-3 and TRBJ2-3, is GAGVSQTPSNKVTEKGKYVELRCDPISGHTALYWYRQSLGQGPEFLIYFQGTGAADDSGLPNDRFFAVRPEGSVSTLKIQRTERGDSAVYLCASSLRDGPDTQYFGPGTRLTVL.

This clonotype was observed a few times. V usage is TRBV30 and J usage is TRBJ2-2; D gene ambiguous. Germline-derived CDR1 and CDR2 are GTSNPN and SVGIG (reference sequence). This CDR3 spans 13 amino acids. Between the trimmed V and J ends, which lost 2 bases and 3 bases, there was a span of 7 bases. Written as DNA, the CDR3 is TGTGCCTGGAGTATTATGGACACCGGGGAGCTGTTTTTT. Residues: CAWSIMDTGELFF.

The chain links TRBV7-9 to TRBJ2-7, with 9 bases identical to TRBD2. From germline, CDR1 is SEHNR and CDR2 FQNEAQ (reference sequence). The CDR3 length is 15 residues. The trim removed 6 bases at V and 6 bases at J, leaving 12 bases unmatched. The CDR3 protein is CASRIAGEIPSEQYF. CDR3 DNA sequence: TGTGCCAGCAGAATAGCGGGAGAAATTCCTTCCGAGCAGTACTTC.

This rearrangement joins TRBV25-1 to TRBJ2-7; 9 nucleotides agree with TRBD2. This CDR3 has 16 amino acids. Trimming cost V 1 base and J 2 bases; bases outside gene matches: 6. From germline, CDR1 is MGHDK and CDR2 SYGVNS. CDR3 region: CASSELGASGTYEQYF. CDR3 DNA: TGTGCCAGCAGTGAATTAGGGGCTAGCGGGACCTACGAGCAGTACTTC.

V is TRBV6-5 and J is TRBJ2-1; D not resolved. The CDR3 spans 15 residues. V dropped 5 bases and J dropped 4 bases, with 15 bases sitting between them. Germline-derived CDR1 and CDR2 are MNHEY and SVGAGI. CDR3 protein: CASSLVWGKYNEQFF. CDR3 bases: TGTGCCAGCAGTCTAGTTTGGGGAAAATACAATGAGCAGTTCTTC.